The clone carrying this T cell receptor beta chain was recorded at least ten times. Its antigen remains unknown. The record originates from a study of T cells in Graves' hyperthyroidism and ophthalmopathy. Study at large: Blood from the periphery was taken at initial diagnosis, before any treatment. Study findings and constraints: Most expanded thyroid clonotypes above 0.001 recurred in blood.

Amplification targeted TCR beta CDR3 regions from RNA transcripts. HTBI primers were used for first-round RT-PCR of the TCR CDR3. One entry per CDR3 protein, called by TCRdb with MiXCR from the multiplex PCR reads. The table shows around 400,000 distinct CDR3 sequences, with around 15% occurring only once. The CDR3 runs 15 residues. The germline CDR1 and CDR2 sequences are SGHAT and FQNNGV. The V segment lost 6 bases and the J segment 2 bases; nucleotides outside the gene matches: 9. A Clinical Activity Score of at least 3, a NOSPECS grade of at least 4 and a duration under 3 months were recorded in the ophthalmopathy patients.

The TCR comes from a woman aged 55-69 years with Graves' ophthalmopathy. Sequenced: blood. The chain uses TRBV11-2 and TRBJ2-7, with 8 positions matching TRBD2. The DNA of the CDR3 is TGTGCCAGCAGTCTGTCCGGGACTAGGACCTACGAGCAGTACTTC. Residues: CASSLSGTRTYEQYF.